The text below deals with one T cell receptor beta chain. Antigen specificity is unknown. The sample is drawn from a study of cytomegalovirus exposure and HLA in healthy donors. Study observations and caveats: In a later analysis, DRB1 alleles had the most associated TCRs; HLA-C alleles the fewest. Looking again later, the authors saw that most CMV-associated TCR beta chains seemed HLA-restricted. In a later analysis, productive TCRs from donors in an Asian-associated ancestry cluster reportedly carried fewer N-insertions than the cohort mean. Common viral pathogens seemed, in a later analysis, to connect with several of the most significant clusters.

Both 60 Vbeta primers and 13 Jbeta primers went into the PCR. Generated by immunoSEQ multiplex PCR, the TCRdb table keeps only in-frame clones and is missing some. The sample consists of about 140,000 clones, roughly 80% of them appearing once. J was trimmed by 9 bases and V by 1 base; bases with no gene match: 3. The CDR3 has 13 amino acids. CDR1 and CDR2 from the germline V gene are SGHTA and FQGTGA. The rearrangement links TRBV7-3 to TRBJ2-1; 7 positions match TRBD1. The source of this sequence is a man in his forties or fifties in good health and CMV-seropositive. The specimen was PBMCs. In nucleotides, the CDR3 is TGTGCCAGCAGCTTAAGACAGGGTTTTGAGCAGTTCTTC. Its protein product is CASSLRQGFEQFF. Variable domain in full (rest from reference TRBV7-3 and TRBJ2-1): GAGVSQTPSNKVTEKGKYVELRCDPISGHTALYWYRQSLGQGPEFLIYFQGTGAADDSGLPNDRFFAVRPEGSVSTLKIQRTERGDSAVYLCASSLRQGFEQFFGPGTRLTVL.